One sample yielded the 29 T cell receptor beta chains listed below, sequenced in a study of shared clonotypes between healthy human individuals. Naivety among CD8 cells was defined by CD45RO negativity and positive CCR7 selection, thereby excluding terminally differentiated effector memory CD45RA+ cells. Assay: immunoSEQ multiplex PCR; the TCRdb copy retains only in-frame clones and omits some. Of fewer than 1 million clones listed, roughly 96% are singletons. The sequencing input was naive CD8+ T cells sorted from blood. The receptors originated from a man under 40 in good health.

J is TRBJ2-1 and V is TRBV19; 10 nucleotides line up with TRBD2. The V segment lost 5 bases and the J segment 1 base; nucleotides outside the gene matches: 5. The CDR3 runs 16 residues. CDR1 LNHDA and CDR2 SQIVND come from the germline V gene (reference sequence). CDR3 sequence (DNA): TGTGCCAGTAGTCAGGCTAGCGGGAGTTCCTACAATGAGCAGTTCTTC. Its protein product is CASSQASGSSYNEQFF.

The J gene is TRBJ2-3, the V gene TRBV5-1; D could derive from TRBD1 or TRBD2 (5 bases each). V lost 4 bases and J lost 3, with 12 bases in between. CDR1 and CDR2 from the germline V gene are SGHRS and YFSETQ. This CDR3 is 14 amino acids long. CDR3 nucleotides: TGCGCCAGCAGCCGAACCTGGGGGACAGATACGCAGTATTTT. This encodes CASSRTWGTDTQYF.

The rearrangement uses TRBV11-2 and TRBJ2-7; unclear D gene. The CDR3 is made up of 16 amino acids. V lost 5 bases, J lost 3 bases, and 20 bases lay in between. The germline gives CDR1 SGHAT, CDR2 FQNNGV. DNA for the CDR3: TGTGCCAGCAGCAGCTTAGTCGACTCTCTCGGCTACGAGCAGTACTTC. Translating it yields CASSSLVDSLGYEQYF.

The chain is built from TRBV5-1 and TRBJ2-5, with 11 bases aligning to TRBD1. The germline V gene encodes CDR1 SGHRS and CDR2 YFSETQ. V lost 2 bases to trimming and J lost 9 bases; unmatched junction nucleotides: 6. The CDR3 totals 14 residues. The DNA for the CDR3 is TGCGCCAGCAGCTTAGGACAGGGGGCGCGGTCCCAGTACTTC. Its translation is CASSLGQGARSQYF. The complete variable domain, with remaining parts taken from reference TRBV5-1 and TRBJ2-5, reads KAGVTQTPRYLIKTRGQQVTLSCSPISGHRSVSWYQQTPGQGLQFLFEYFSETQRNKGNFPGRFSGRQFSNSRSEMNVSTLELGDSALYLCASSLGQGARSQYFGPGTRLLVL.

CDR3 region: CASSLGTEHYEQYF. Here the CDR3 DNA reads TGTGCCAGCAGCCTCGGGACAGAACACTACGAGCAGTACTTC. The chain recombines TRBV11-2 with TRBJ2-7; the match to TRBD1 covers 7 bases. Trimming cost V 5 bases and J 3 bases; bases outside gene matches: 7. There are 14 residues in the CDR3. Germline lookup yields CDR1 SGHAT and CDR2 FQNNGV.

The V and J genes are TRBV6-5 and TRBJ1-2; D is perhaps TRBD1 (5 bases). There are 14 residues in the CDR3. Germline loops: CDR1 MNHEY, CDR2 SVGAGI. The germline V and J ends were trimmed by 0 bases and 3 bases, with 8 bases remaining between them. As DNA, the CDR3 is TGTGCCAGCAGTTACTCTGTGGGACACTATGGCTACACCTTC. Encoded protein: CASSYSVGHYGYTF.

V usage is TRBV5-1 and J usage is TRBJ1-2; weak D call: TRBD1 (5 bases). In germline, CDR1 is SGHRS, CDR2 YFSETQ. Trimming shortened V by 0 bases and J by 5 bases, and 17 bases separated the two germline ends. The CDR3 sequence is 16 residues long. CDR3 region: CASSLALTGRPYGYTF. Here the CDR3 DNA reads TGCGCCAGCAGCTTGGCCCTTACAGGACGACCATATGGCTACACCTTC.

The chain combines TRBV27 with TRBJ2-3, with D hard to call. The CDR3 totals 13 residues. V shed 2 bases and J shed 4 bases, with 7 bases lying between them. CDR1 and CDR2 (germline): MNHEY, SMNVEV (reference sequence). CDR3 protein: CASSLRSADTQYF. The CDR3 region has the DNA TGTGCCAGCAGTTTAAGGTCCGCAGATACGCAGTATTTT.

About this clone itself: This sample includes further DNA sequences coding for the same CDR3. The chain combines TRBV27 with TRBJ2-6; D ambiguous. V was shortened by 1 base and J by 4 bases, with 2 bases between the two germline ends. Germline V gives CDR1 MNHEY, CDR2 SMNVEV (reference sequence). The CDR3 sequence is 13 residues long. For the CDR3, the DNA is TGTGCCAGCAGTTTATTAGGGGCCAACGTCCTGACTTTC. Translating gives CASSLLGANVLTF.

The rearrangement uses TRBV7-6 and TRBJ2-7; the match to TRBD2 covers 9 bases. Germline V gives CDR1 SGHVS, CDR2 FNYEAQ. CDR3 size: 15 residues. J gave up 2 bases and V 5 bases, and 7 bases lay outside the gene matches. The chain's CDR3 is CASSPAGTSTYEQYF. The CDR3 DNA reads as TGTGCCAGCAGCCCGGCGGGGACTAGCACCTACGAGCAGTACTTC.

V and J are TRBV5-8 and TRBJ2-5; tentatively, D is TRBD2 (5 bases). V shed 4 bases and J shed 0 bases, with 7 bases lying between them. Germline CDR1 SGHTS, CDR2 YDEGEE. This CDR3 is built from 13 residues. The CDR3 DNA follows: TGTGCCAGCAGCCGACTAAACCAAGAGACCCAGTACTTC. Translating it yields CASSRLNQETQYF.

In its sample, this clone was seen once. The chain uses TRBV27 and TRBJ2-1, with 8 bases that match TRBD2. With V trimmed by 6 bases and J by 8 bases, 9 bases remained unmatched. The germline gives CDR1 MNHEY, CDR2 SMNVEV (reference sequence). This CDR3 has 14 residues. CDR3 DNA sequence: TGTGCCAGCAGCCCGGGACTAGAAATCTATGAGCAGTTCTTC. This encodes CASSPGLEIYEQFF.

The chain uses TRBV14 and TRBJ2-7, with 7 bases fitting TRBD1. The ends lost 6 bases at V and 4 bases at J; junction bases unmatched: 6. Looked up from germline, CDR1 is SGHDN and CDR2 is FVKESK. The CDR3 is made up of 13 amino acids. The CDR3 region is CASRRDRLYEQYF. As DNA, the CDR3 is TGTGCCAGCAGGAGGGACAGATTATACGAGCAGTACTTC.

CDR3 protein: CASSFRSSNQPQHF. The DNA of the CDR3 is TGTGCCAGCAGTTTTCGAAGTAGCAATCAGCCCCAGCATTTT. V gene TRBV28 combines with J gene TRBJ1-5, with D hard to call. The CDR3 sequence is 14 residues long. Trimming cost V 3 bases and J 0 bases, with 6 bases left between them. Germline V lookup: CDR1 MDHEN, CDR2 SYDVKM.

Comments on this clone: The sample carries other DNA sequences with the same CDR3. The chain recombines TRBV29-1 with TRBJ2-1; TRBD2 matches 8 bases. The J segment lost 6 bases and the V segment lost 2 bases, leaving 3 bases of the junction unmatched. The CDR3 runs 13 residues. Germline CDR1 SQVTM, CDR2 ANQGSEA. The CDR3, as DNA: TGCAGCGTTGAAAGCAGCGGGAGCAATGAGCAGTTCTTC. It codes for CSVESSGSNEQFF.

The chain couples TRBV7-9 to TRBJ2-7; no clear D gene. The CDR3 length is 14 residues. Trimming removed 1 base from V and 2 bases from J, with 9 bases in between. Per the germline V gene, CDR1 is SEHNR and CDR2 is FQNEAQ (reference sequence). CDR3 coding DNA: TGTGCCAGCAGCTTAGAGAGTCGGACCTACGAGCAGTACTTC. As protein: CASSLESRTYEQYF.

The genes are TRBV4-1 and TRBJ1-1; perhaps TRBD1 as D (5 bases). The CDR3 extends over 14 amino acids. Germline CDR1 MGHRA, CDR2 YSYEKL. Between the trimmed V and J ends, which lost 1 base and 4 bases, there was a span of 10 bases. DNA for the CDR3: TGCGCCAGCAGCCAAGTGGGGGAGGGCACTGAAGCTTTCTTT. It codes for CASSQVGEGTEAFF.

V gene TRBV7-9 combines with J gene TRBJ2-1, with TRBD2 matching over 7 bases. With V trimmed by 5 bases and J by 2 bases, 12 bases remained unmatched. The CDR3 covers 17 residues. CDR1 SEHNR and CDR2 FQNEAQ come from the germline V gene (reference sequence). Here the CDR3 DNA reads TGTGCCAGCAGCCCAGGGATTCTAGCGGAAACCTACAATGAGCAGTTCTTC. This codes for CASSPGILAETYNEQFF.

In its sample, this clone was seen once. Other DNA sequences from this sample encode an identical CDR3 as well. The rearrangement links TRBV5-1 to TRBJ2-7; 10 bases agree with TRBD2. The junction had 1 base not matched to a gene; V was cut back by 0 bases and J by 4 bases. This CDR3 comprises 14 residues. Germline-derived CDR1 and CDR2 are SGHRS and YFSETQ. For the CDR3, the DNA is TGCGCCAGCAGCTTGGCTAGCGGGAGTTACGAGCAGTACTTC. Translating gives CASSLASGSYEQYF.

This chain's CDR3 is CASSLNEGGETQYF. CDR3 nucleotides: TGTGCCAGCAGTTTAAACGAGGGCGGTGAGACCCAGTACTTC. The chain carries TRBV27 and TRBJ2-5, with D tentatively TRBD2 (5 bases). Trimming took off 2 bases at V and 5 bases at J, with 12 bases between the two ends. Looked up from germline, CDR1 is MNHEY and CDR2 is SMNVEV (reference sequence). The CDR3 runs 14 residues.

This chain joins TRBV12-5 and TRBJ2-1, with 9 bases fitting TRBD2. The CDR3 is 13 amino acids. V lost 6 bases and J lost 8; bases outside the gene matches: 5. CDR1 and CDR2 (germline): LGHNT, FRNRAP. The CDR3 sequence is CASGPRLADEQFF. The CDR3 DNA reads as TGTGCTAGTGGCCCCCGACTAGCGGATGAGCAGTTCTTC.

This clone was seen once. The CDR3: CAWVRSGRFRGEQFF. The CDR3 DNA follows: TGTGCCTGGGTACGGAGCGGGAGATTCCGGGGGGAGCAGTTCTTC. The chain couples TRBV30 to TRBJ2-1; 8 bases map to TRBD2. The ends lost 5 bases at V and 10 bases at J; junction bases unmatched: 16. Germline CDR1 GTSNPN, CDR2 SVGIG (reference sequence). The CDR3 spans 15 residues.

The rearrangement uses TRBV18 and TRBJ2-2, with D hard to call. The CDR3 runs to 14 residues. Germline V CDR1 and CDR2: KGHSH, LQKENI. Trimming removed 1 base from V and 5 bases from J, with 8 bases in between. The CDR3 region has the DNA TGTGCCAGCTCACCACGAGTCTATACCGGGGAGCTGTTTTTT. Translated: CASSPRVYTGELFF.

V and J are TRBV4-1 and TRBJ2-3, with TRBD2 matching over 8 bases. CDR3 length: 14 residues. Germline V gene data show CDR1 as MGHRA and CDR2 as YSYEKL. Losses at the gene ends were 4 bases for V and 5 bases for J; bases not matched to a gene: 5. CDR3 sequence: CASSRAGVVDTQYF. The CDR3 bases are TGCGCCAGCAGCCGAGCGGGAGTTGTAGATACGCAGTATTTT.

This clone has a single count. Here the CDR3 reads CASSHPPDLARDEQYF. CDR3 sequence (DNA): TGTGCCAGCAGCCATCCCCCAGACTTGGCCCGGGACGAGCAGTACTTC. The rearrangement uses TRBV7-2 and TRBJ2-7; D is undetermined. Germline loops: CDR1 SGHTA, CDR2 FQGNSA. CDR3 length equals 16 residues. Trimming left V 5 bases short and J 5 bases short, with 22 bases between.

The chain is built from TRBV28 and TRBJ1-5; 7 bases align to TRBD1. The junction had 6 bases not matched to a gene; V was cut back by 4 bases and J by 6 bases. The CDR3 length is 14 residues. Germline-derived CDR1 and CDR2 are MDHEN and SYDVKM. The CDR3 DNA follows: TGTGCCAGCAGTTCTCAGACAGGGATTCAGCCCCAGCATTTT. The encoded protein is CASSSQTGIQPQHF.

The chain combines TRBV14 with TRBJ2-2, with TRBD2 matching over 12 bases. V lost 3 bases and J lost 0; bases outside the gene matches: 14. CDR3 length equals 21 residues. Germline lookup yields CDR1 SGHDN and CDR2 FVKESK. The DNA of the CDR3 is TGTGCCAGCAGCCACCGCCATAGGGGCCTAGCGGGAGGGCCGAACACCGGGGAGCTGTTTTTT. It specifies CASSHRHRGLAGGPNTGELFF.

The chain couples TRBV7-9 to TRBJ2-3; tentative D call: TRBD2 (5 bases). The ends were cut back, 4 bases at V and 2 bases at J, with 19 bases in the middle. Germline V gives CDR1 SEHNR, CDR2 FQNEAQ (reference sequence). CDR3 length: 17 amino acids. Here the CDR3 reads CASSSPTSGYFTDTQYF. Here the CDR3 DNA reads TGTGCCAGCAGCTCACCCACCTCGGGGTACTTCACAGATACGCAGTATTTT.

The chain combines TRBV27 with TRBJ2-1, with D possibly TRBD1 on 6 matching bases. This CDR3 has 14 residues. Per germline, CDR1 MNHEY and CDR2 SMNVEV (reference sequence). Between the trimmed V and J ends, which lost 8 bases and 0 bases, there was a span of 11 bases. The CDR3 sequence is CASGDRSSYNEQFF. The CDR3 bases are TGTGCCAGCGGAGACAGGAGCTCCTACAATGAGCAGTTCTTC.